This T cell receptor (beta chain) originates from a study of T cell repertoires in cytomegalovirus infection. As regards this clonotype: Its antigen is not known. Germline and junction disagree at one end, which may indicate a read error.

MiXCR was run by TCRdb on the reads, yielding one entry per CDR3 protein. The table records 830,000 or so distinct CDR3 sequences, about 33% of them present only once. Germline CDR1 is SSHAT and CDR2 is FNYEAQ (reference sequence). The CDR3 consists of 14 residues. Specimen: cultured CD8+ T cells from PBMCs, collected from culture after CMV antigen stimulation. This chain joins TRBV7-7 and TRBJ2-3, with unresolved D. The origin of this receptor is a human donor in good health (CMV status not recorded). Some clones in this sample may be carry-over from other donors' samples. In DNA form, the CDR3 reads TGTGCTAGCAGCTTAACCCTCTTTGAGGATACGCAGTATTTT. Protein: CASSLTLFEDTQYF.